The entry below gives a single T cell receptor (beta chain) sequence along with its context. The antigen is not known. The RNA input was about 0.45 to 1 ug, and it was reverse transcribed with random hexamers. One entry per CDR3 protein results from TCRdb running MiXCR on the immunoSEQ multiplex PCR reads. This table has about 190,000 distinct CDR3 sequences, approximately 95% appearing once. This sample is part of a study of CD8 T cells in Susac syndrome. Study-wide results and caveats: The relatively small number of individuals in the TCR sequencing and HLA analysis was acknowledged by the study.

High-throughput TCR beta sequencing covered peripheral CD8+ and CD4+ T cells. Germline V gene data show CDR1 as MNHEY and CDR2 as SVGEGT. This CDR3 contains 14 residues. Trimming removed 8 bases at V and 2 bases at J, with 10 bases between. The sequence came from a human donor in good health. The chain recombines TRBV6-2 or TRBV6-3 with TRBJ1-6; D gene uncertain. The sequencing input was CD4+ T cells from PBMCs. The CDR3 here is CASDRQAYNSPLHF. The CDR3 DNA reads TGTGCCAGCGATCGGCAGGCCTATAATTCACCCCTCCACTTT.